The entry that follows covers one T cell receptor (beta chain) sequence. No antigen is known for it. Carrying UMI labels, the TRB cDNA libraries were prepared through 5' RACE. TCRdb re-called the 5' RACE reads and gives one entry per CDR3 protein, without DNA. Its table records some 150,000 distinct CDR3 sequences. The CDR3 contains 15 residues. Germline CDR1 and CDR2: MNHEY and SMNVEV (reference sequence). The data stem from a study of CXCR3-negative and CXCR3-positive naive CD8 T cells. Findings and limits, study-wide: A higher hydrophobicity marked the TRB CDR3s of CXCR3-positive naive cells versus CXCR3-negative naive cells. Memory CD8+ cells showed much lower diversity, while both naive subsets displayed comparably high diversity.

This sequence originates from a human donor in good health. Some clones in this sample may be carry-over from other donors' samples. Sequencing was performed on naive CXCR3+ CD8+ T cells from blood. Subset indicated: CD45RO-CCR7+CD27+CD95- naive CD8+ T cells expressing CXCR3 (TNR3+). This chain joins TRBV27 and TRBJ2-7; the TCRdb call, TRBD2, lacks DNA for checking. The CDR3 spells CASSFAASGLYEQYF.